A single sample gave rise to the 23 T cell receptor beta chains below, sequenced in a study of response to subunit inactivated influenza vaccine. Each CDR3 protein gets one entry after TCRdb re-called the RT-PCR reads with MiXCR. The profile covers roughly 700,000 distinct CDR3 sequences, with roughly 14% appearing a single time and around 10% taken by the ten largest. The source material was PBMCs from blood, sampled 12 days after vaccination. The receptor source for this set is a man aged 50 to 59 who received an inactivated influenza vaccine.

This chain connects TRBV30 to TRBJ2-3; D gene unclear. From germline, CDR1 is GTSNPN and CDR2 SVGIG (reference sequence). V lost 4 bases to trimming and J lost 7 bases, with 6 bases between them. The CDR3 consists of 10 residues. CDR3 sequence: CAWKLNTQYF. The CDR3 DNA reads TGTGCCTGGAAACTGAATACGCAGTATTTT.

J is TRBJ2-7 and V is TRBV6-2 or TRBV6-3; 7 nucleotides line up with TRBD2. CDR3 size: 18 residues. CDR1 and CDR2 from the germline V gene are MNHEY and SVGEGT. The V and J ends lost 5 bases and 0 bases, in that order; junction bases with no gene match: 16. CDR3 sequence: CASSTLTNGLVSSYEQYF. The CDR3 bases are TGTGCCAGCAGTACCCTAACGAATGGACTAGTAAGCTCCTACGAGCAGTACTTC.

J is TRBJ2-1 and V is TRBV7-6, with 8 bases that match TRBD2. Trimming removed 4 bases from V and 0 bases from J; junction bases left unmatched: 8. The CDR3 is made up of 17 amino acids. The germline V gene has CDR1 SGHVS and CDR2 FNYEAQ. CDR3 in amino acids: CASSSSLAGLSYNEQFF. In nucleotides, the CDR3 is TGTGCCAGCAGCTCCAGTTTAGCGGGGCTCTCCTACAATGAGCAGTTCTTC.

This chain connects TRBV20-1 to TRBJ2-7; the D gene could be TRBD1 or TRBD2 (5 bases each). The V gene's germline CDR1 is DFQATT and CDR2 SNEGSKA (reference sequence). Trimming pared 5 bases from V and 2 bases from J, leaving 16 bases between. The CDR3 has 14 amino acids. The CDR3 sequence: CSAGDRDGTYEQYF. CDR3 sequence (DNA): TGCAGTGCTGGTGACCGGGACGGAACCTACGAGCAGTACTTC.

This CDR3 is CASSVGGLAGDYNEQFF. Here the CDR3 DNA reads TGTGCCAGCAGCGTAGGGGGACTAGCGGGCGACTACAATGAGCAGTTCTTC. This sequence joins TRBV9 and TRBJ2-1, with 12 bases fitting TRBD2. Losses at the gene ends were 0 bases for V and 3 bases for J; bases not matched to a gene: 4. This CDR3 comprises 17 residues. Looked up from germline, CDR1 is SGDLS and CDR2 is YYNGEE.

This clonotype was seen only a few times. J is TRBJ2-7 and V is TRBV14; TRBD1 might be the D (6 bases). V gave up 2 bases and J gave up 2 bases, with 10 bases separating them. The germline gives CDR1 SGHDN, CDR2 FVKESK. The CDR3 is 14 residues long. This CDR3 reads CASSQPGTTYEQYF. CDR3 bases: TGTGCCAGCAGCCAACCCGGGACAACCTACGAGCAGTACTTC. Full variable domain (rest looked up from reference TRBV14 and TRBJ2-7): EAGVTQFPSHSVIEKGQTVTLRCDPISGHDNLYWYRRVMGKEIKFLLHFVKESKQDESGMPNNRFLAERTGGTYSTLKVQPAELEDSGVYFCASSQPGTTYEQYFGPGTRLTVT.

This clonotype has at least ten counts. The chain has TRBV7-2 and TRBJ2-5; D not resolved. Germline V gene lookup returns CDR1 SGHTA and CDR2 FQGNSA. The germline V and J ends were trimmed by 0 bases and 5 bases, with 13 bases remaining between them. This CDR3 has 15 amino acids. The CDR3 sequence is CASSLALSKGETQYF. CDR3 DNA: TGTGCCAGCAGCTTAGCGCTTAGTAAGGGTGAGACCCAGTACTTC.

A few counts support this clonotype. At one of its ends the junction is not consistent with the germline gene, which may arise from a read error. The chain links TRBV6-2 or TRBV6-3 to TRBJ2-7; maybe TRBD2 (5 bases). From germline, CDR1 is MNHEY and CDR2 SVGEGT. The CDR3 spans 13 residues. The CDR3 bases are TGTGCCAGCAGTAACTCCGTTCGGGGCGAGCAGTACTTC. It translates to CASSNSVRGEQYF.

V usage is TRBV6-1 and J usage is TRBJ1-5; D call uncertain. Trimming took off 10 bases at V and 9 bases at J, with 19 bases between the two ends. CDR1 is MNHNS and CDR2 is SASEGT in the germline V gene. CDR3 length equals 13 residues. In DNA, the CDR3 is TGTGCCATCGCCGGGTCCTCAAAGGCGCCCCAGCATTTT. This encodes CAIAGSSKAPQHF.

As to this clonotype: At one boundary the junction diverges from the germline segment, which might be a read error. This chain uses TRBV11-2 with TRBJ2-5; D call uncertain. The CDR3 runs to 11 residues. Germline V lookup: CDR1 SGHAT, CDR2 FQNNGV. The CDR3 region has the DNA TGTGCCAGCAGCTTACTAGACGCGTTGGACTTC. Its protein product is CASSLLDALDF.

In this sample, this clonotype turned up a few times. This chain links TRBV28 with TRBJ2-3; TRBD2 matches 13 bases. J lost 0 bases, V lost 2 bases, and 5 bases had no gene match. The CDR3 runs to 18 residues. Germline CDR1 is MDHEN and CDR2 is SYDVKM. CDR3: CASSLQLAGGDSTDTQYF. The CDR3, as DNA: TGTGCCAGCAGTTTACAACTAGCGGGAGGGGATAGCACAGATACGCAGTATTTT.

The rearrangement joins TRBV19 to TRBJ1-5; TRBD1 aligns across 7 bases. The V gene's germline CDR1 is LNHDA and CDR2 SQIVND (reference sequence). Trimming took 7 bases from V and 0 from J; bases not matched to a gene: 6. The CDR3 runs to 15 residues. The CDR3 is CASTPGQTSNQPQHF. In DNA, the CDR3 is TGTGCCAGTACCCCGGGACAGACTAGCAATCAGCCCCAGCATTTT. Supplemented by reference TRBV19 and TRBJ1-5, the full variable domain reads DGGITQSPKYLFRKEGQNVTLSCEQNLNHDAMYWYRQDPGQGLRLIYYSQIVNDFQKGDIAEGYSVSREKKESFPLTVTSAQKNPTAFYLCASTPGQTSNQPQHFGDGTRLSIL.

The chain couples TRBV29-1 to TRBJ1-4; 7 bases are a match to TRBD1. CDR1 and CDR2 (germline): SQVTM, ANQGSEA. The CDR3 runs 14 residues. J gave up 5 bases and V 7 bases, and 10 bases lay outside the gene matches. CDR3 in amino acids: CSARDKTGNEKLFF. CDR3 nucleotide sequence: TGCAGCGCCCGCGATAAGACAGGGAATGAAAAACTGTTTTTT.

This clonotype has just a few counts. The genes are TRBV12-3 or TRBV12-4 and TRBJ2-5; 14 bases are a match to TRBD2. The CDR3 spans 15 residues. Losses at the gene ends were 6 bases for V and 3 bases for J; bases not matched to a gene: 3. The DNA for the CDR3 is TGTGCCAGCAGCTGGACTAGCGGGGGGAAAGAGACCCAGTACTTC. Translation: CASSWTSGGKETQYF.

The chain uses TRBV3-1 and TRBJ1-5, with D unclear. The CDR3 extends over 14 amino acids. V was trimmed by 0 bases and J by 6 bases, leaving 9 bases between them. The V gene's germline CDR1 is LGHDT and CDR2 YNNKEL (reference sequence). The chain's CDR3 is CASSQEAHGQPQHF. The CDR3 region has the DNA TGTGCCAGCAGCCAAGAAGCCCACGGTCAGCCCCAGCATTTT.

The chain links TRBV5-6 to TRBJ1-6; 8 positions match TRBD1. Unmatched junction bases numbered 10, after V lost 5 bases and J lost 9 bases. The CDR3 runs to 15 residues. Germline V CDR1 and CDR2: SGHDT, YYEEEE. The CDR3: CASSFRQGNSSPLHF. The CDR3 DNA is TGTGCCAGCAGTTTTCGACAGGGGAACAGTTCACCCCTCCACTTT.

V and J are TRBV6-1 and TRBJ2-5; 12 nucleotides agree with TRBD2. CDR3 length: 15 residues. The germline gives CDR1 MNHNS, CDR2 SASEGT. V dropped 6 bases and J dropped 2; count of bases not matched to a gene: 4. The CDR3 coding sequence is TGTGCCAGCAGACCGGGGACTAGCGGGCAAGAGACCCAGTACTTC. This codes for CASRPGTSGQETQYF.

The V and J genes are TRBV10-3 and TRBJ2-1; 9 bases map to TRBD1. The CDR3 spans 16 residues. The germline V gene encodes CDR1 ENHRY and CDR2 SYGVKD. V shed 4 bases, J shed 6 bases, and the junction held 10 bases outside the gene matches. The CDR3 loop reads CAISVRDRADGNEQFF. CDR3 sequence (DNA): TGTGCCATCAGTGTTCGGGACAGGGCTGATGGCAATGAGCAGTTCTTC.

V and J are TRBV20-1 and TRBJ2-1; TRBD1 might be the D (5 bases). The ends were cut back, 5 bases at V and 0 bases at J, with 17 bases in the middle. The V gene's germline CDR1 is DFQATT and CDR2 SNEGSKA (reference sequence). The CDR3 is 16 residues long. CDR3 in amino acids: CSAAPSYRSSYNEQFF. DNA of the CDR3: TGCAGTGCTGCCCCCTCTTACAGGAGCTCCTACAATGAGCAGTTCTTC.

This clonotype was recorded once. The rearrangement links TRBV7-9 to TRBJ2-5, with TRBD1 matching over 8 bases. V lost 3 bases to trimming and J lost 2 bases; unmatched junction nucleotides: 2. Germline V gene lookup returns CDR1 SEHNR and CDR2 FQNEAQ (reference sequence). The CDR3 covers 14 residues. DNA of the CDR3: TGTGCCAGCAGCTTGGACAGGGATCAAGAGACCCAGTACTTC. Its translation is CASSLDRDQETQYF.

This chain uses TRBV15 with TRBJ2-7; 9 bases match TRBD1. The CDR3 has 14 residues. V shed 5 bases and J 5 bases; nucleotides not matched to a gene: 7. CDR1 and CDR2 (germline): LNHNV, YYDKDF (reference sequence). CDR3 nucleotide sequence: TGTGCCACCAGCGCGCCGGACAGGGGCGACGAGCAGTACTTC. Translation gives CATSAPDRGDEQYF.

This clonotype was picked up a small number of times. V gene TRBV5-1 combines with J gene TRBJ2-2, with D tentatively TRBD1 or TRBD2 (5 bases each). V was cut by 7 bases and J by 5 bases, with 12 bases left in between. The CDR3 runs 13 residues. CDR1 and CDR2 (germline): SGHRS, YFSETQ. The CDR3 loop is CASLGAPTGELFF. The CDR3 region has the DNA TGCGCCAGCCTCGGGGCGCCGACCGGGGAGCTGTTTTTT.

The genes are TRBV5-1 and TRBJ2-1, with D maybe TRBD1 (5 bases). Germline-derived CDR1 and CDR2 are SGHRS and YFSETQ. The V end was cut by 1 base, the J end by 9 bases, with 14 bases between. The CDR3 runs to 14 residues. The CDR3 bases are TGCGCCAGCAGCTTGAGGGGTTCCGGTGGTGAGCAGTTCTTC. It is translated as CASSLRGSGGEQFF.